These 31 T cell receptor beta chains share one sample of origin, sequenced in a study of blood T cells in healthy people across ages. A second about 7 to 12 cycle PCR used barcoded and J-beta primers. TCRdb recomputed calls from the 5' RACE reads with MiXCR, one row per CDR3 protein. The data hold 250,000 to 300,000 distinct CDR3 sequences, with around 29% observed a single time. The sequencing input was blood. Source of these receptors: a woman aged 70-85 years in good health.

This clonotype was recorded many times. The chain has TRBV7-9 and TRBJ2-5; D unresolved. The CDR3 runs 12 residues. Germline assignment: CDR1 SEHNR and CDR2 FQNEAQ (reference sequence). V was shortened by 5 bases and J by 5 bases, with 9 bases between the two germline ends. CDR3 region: CASSTKDETQYF. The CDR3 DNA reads TGTGCCAGCAGCACTAAGGACGAGACCCAGTACTTC. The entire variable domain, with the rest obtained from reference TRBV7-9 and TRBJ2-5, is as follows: DTGVSQNPRHKITKRGQNVTFRCDPISEHNRLYWYRQTLGQGPEFLTYFQNEAQLEKSRLLSDRFSAERPKGSFSTLEIQRTEQGDSAMYLCASSTKDETQYFGPGTRLLVL.

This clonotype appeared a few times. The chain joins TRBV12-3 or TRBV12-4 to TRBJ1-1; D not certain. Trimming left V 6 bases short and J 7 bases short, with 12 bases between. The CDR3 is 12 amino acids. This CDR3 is CASRLSDREAFF. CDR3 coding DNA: TGTGCCAGCAGGTTATCTGATCGTGAAGCTTTCTTT.

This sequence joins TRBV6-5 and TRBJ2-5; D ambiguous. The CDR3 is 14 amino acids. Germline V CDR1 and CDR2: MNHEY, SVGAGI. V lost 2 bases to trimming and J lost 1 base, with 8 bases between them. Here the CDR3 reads CASSYGPAQETQYF. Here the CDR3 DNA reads TGTGCCAGCAGTTACGGACCTGCCCAAGAGACCCAGTACTTC.

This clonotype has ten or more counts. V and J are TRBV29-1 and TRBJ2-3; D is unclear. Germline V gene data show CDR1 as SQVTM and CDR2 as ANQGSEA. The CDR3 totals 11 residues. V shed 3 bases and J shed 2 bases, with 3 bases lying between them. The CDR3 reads CSVDSTDTQYF. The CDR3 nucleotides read TGCAGCGTTGATTCCACAGATACGCAGTATTTT.

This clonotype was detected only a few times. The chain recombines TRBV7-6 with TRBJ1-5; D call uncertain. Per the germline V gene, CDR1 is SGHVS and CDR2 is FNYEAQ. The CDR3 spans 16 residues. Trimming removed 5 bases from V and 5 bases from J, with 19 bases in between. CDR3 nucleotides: TGTGCCAGCAGCCCCTGCGAGACTTACGATTATCAGCCCCAGCATTTT. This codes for CASSPCETYDYQPQHF.

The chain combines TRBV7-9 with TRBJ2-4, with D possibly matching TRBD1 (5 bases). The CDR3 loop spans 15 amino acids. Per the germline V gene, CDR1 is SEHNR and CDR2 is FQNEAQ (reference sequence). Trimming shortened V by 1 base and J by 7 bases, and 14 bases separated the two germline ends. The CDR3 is CASSLGRGTANIQYF. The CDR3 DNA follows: TGTGCCAGCAGCTTAGGAAGGGGCACAGCCAACATTCAGTACTTC.

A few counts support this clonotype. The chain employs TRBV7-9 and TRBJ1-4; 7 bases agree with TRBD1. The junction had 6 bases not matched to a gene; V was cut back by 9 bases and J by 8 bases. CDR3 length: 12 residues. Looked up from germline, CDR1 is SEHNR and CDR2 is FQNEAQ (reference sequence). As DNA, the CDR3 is TGTGCCAGTACAGGGGTGTACGAAAAACTGTTTTTT. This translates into CASTGVYEKLFF.

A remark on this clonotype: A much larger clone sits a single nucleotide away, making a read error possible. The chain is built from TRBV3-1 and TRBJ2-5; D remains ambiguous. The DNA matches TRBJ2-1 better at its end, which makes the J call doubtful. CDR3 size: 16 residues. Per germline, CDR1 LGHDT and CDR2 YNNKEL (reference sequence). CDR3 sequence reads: CASSPSWRITYNEQFF. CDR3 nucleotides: TGTGCCAGCAGCCCTTCGTGGAGAATCACCTACAATGAGCAGTTCTTC.

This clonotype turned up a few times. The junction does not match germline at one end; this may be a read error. Here the CDR3 reads CASRSGGPNEKLFF. The CDR3 DNA reads as TGTGCCAGCAGATCCGGGGGACCTAATGAAAAACTGTTTTTT. The chain recombines TRBV5-1 with TRBJ1-4; D is perhaps TRBD1 (5 bases). This CDR3 spans 14 amino acids. CDR1 and CDR2 from the germline V gene are SGHRS and YFSETQ.

In DNA, the CDR3 is TGCGCCAGCAGACCCACAACTAGGGGTGAAGAGACCCAGTACTTC. This encodes CASRPTTRGEETQYF. The chain links TRBV5-1 to TRBJ2-5; D may match TRBD1 or TRBD2 (5 bases each). V was clipped by 5 bases and J by 3 bases, with 17 bases between them. The CDR3 spans 15 residues. Germline V gene lookup returns CDR1 SGHRS and CDR2 YFSETQ.

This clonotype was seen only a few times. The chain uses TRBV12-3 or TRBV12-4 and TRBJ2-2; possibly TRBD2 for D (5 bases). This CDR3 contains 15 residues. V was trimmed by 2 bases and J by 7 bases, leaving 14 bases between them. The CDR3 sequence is CASSLTDLAGGELFF. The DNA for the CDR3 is TGTGCCAGCAGTTTAACGGACCTAGCTGGCGGGGAGCTGTTTTTT.

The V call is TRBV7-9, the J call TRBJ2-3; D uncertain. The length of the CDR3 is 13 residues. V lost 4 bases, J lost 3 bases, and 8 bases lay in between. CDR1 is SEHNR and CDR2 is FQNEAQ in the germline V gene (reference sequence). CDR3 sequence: CASSSSPTDTQYF. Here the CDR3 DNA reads TGTGCCAGCAGCTCCAGTCCGACAGATACGCAGTATTTT. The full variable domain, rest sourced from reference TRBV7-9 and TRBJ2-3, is DTGVSQNPRHKITKRGQNVTFRCDPISEHNRLYWYRQTLGQGPEFLTYFQNEAQLEKSRLLSDRFSAERPKGSFSTLEIQRTEQGDSAMYLCASSSSPTDTQYFGPGTRLTVL.

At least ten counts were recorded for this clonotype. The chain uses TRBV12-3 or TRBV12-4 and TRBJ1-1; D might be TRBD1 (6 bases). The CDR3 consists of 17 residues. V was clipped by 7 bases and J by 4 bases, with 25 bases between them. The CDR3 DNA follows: TGTGCCAGCAACAGGGTTTTAGCCCCCGAACGTGCCACTGAAGCTTTCTTT. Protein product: CASNRVLAPERATEAFF.

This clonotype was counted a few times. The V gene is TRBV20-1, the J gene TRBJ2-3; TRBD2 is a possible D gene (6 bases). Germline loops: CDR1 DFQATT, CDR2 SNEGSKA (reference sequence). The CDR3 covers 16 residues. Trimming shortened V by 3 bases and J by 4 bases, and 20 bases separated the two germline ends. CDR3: CSASGTGEGRSDTQYF. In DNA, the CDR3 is TGCAGTGCTAGCGGAACGGGAGAAGGTCGGTCAGATACGCAGTATTTT.

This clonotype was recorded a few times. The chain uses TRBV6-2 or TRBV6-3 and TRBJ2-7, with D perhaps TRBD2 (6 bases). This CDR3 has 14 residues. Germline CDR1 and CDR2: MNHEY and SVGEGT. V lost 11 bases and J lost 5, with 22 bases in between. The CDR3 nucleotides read TGTGCCGGCGAGCCGGCGGGGAACCTGAACGAGCAGTACTTC. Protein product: CAGEPAGNLNEQYF.

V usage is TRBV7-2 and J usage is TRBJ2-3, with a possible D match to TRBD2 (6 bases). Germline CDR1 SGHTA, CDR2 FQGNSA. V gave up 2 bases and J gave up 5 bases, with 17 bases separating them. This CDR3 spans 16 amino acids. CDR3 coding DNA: TGTGCCAGCAGCTTATTGGTTATGGAGGGGAAAGATACGCAGTATTTT. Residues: CASSLLVMEGKDTQYF.

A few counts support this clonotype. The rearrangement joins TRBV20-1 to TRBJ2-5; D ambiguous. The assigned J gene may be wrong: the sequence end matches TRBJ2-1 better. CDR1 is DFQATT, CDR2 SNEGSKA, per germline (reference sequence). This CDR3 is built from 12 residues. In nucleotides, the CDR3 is TGCAGTGCTAGTGTTGTACAAGAGACCCAGTTCTTC. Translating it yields CSASVVQETQFF.

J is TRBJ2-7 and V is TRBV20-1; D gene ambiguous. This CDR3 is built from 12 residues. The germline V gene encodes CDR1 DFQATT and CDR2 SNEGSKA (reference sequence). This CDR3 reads CSGQLSRYEQYF. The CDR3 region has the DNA TGCAGCGGGCAGCTCTCGCGCTACGAGCAGTACTTC.

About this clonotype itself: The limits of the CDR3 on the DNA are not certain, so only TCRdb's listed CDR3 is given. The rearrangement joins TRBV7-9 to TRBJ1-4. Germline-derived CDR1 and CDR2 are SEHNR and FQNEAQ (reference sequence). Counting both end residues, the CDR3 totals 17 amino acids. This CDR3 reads CASSRAYEQYFGEKLFF.

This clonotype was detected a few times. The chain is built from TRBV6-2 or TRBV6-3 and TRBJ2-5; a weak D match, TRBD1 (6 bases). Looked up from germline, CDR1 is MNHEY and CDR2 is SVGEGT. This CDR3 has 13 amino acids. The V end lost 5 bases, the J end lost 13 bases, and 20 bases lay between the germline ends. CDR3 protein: CASSQINRDAMYF. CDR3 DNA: TGTGCCAGCAGTCAGATCAACAGGGACGCTATGTACTTC.

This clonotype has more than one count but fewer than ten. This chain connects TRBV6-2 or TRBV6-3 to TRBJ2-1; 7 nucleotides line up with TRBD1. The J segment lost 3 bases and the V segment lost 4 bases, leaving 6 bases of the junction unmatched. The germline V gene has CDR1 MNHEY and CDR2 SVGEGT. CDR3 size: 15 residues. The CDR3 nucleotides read TGTGCCAGCAGTTCAGGGGGAAATTTCTACAATGAGCAGTTCTTC. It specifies CASSSGGNFYNEQFF.

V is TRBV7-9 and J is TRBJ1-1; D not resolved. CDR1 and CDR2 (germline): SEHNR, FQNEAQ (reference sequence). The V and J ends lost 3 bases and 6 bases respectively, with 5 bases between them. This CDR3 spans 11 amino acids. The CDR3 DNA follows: TGTGCCAGCAGCTTGAAAGCTGAAGCTTTCTTT. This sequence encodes CASSLKAEAFF. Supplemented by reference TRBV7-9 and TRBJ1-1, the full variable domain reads DTGVSQNPRHKITKRGQNVTFRCDPISEHNRLYWYRQTLGQGPEFLTYFQNEAQLEKSRLLSDRFSAERPKGSFSTLEIQRTEQGDSAMYLCASSLKAEAFFGQGTRLTVV.

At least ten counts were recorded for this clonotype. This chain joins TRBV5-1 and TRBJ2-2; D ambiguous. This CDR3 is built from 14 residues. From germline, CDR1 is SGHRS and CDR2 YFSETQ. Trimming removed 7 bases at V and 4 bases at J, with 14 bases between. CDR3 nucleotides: TGCGCCAGCTCCCCCCGAACGGCCACCGGGGAGCTGTTTTTT. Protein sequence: CASSPRTATGELFF.

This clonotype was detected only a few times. The CDR3 protein is CASSRPQGANEQFF. The CDR3 DNA reads TGTGCCAGCTCAAGGCCCCAGGGGGCGAATGAGCAGTTCTTC. The rearrangement links TRBV18 to TRBJ2-5; 8 nucleotides align to TRBD1. The J call may not be correct, given that the DNA end is closer to TRBJ2-1. Germline values: CDR1 KGHSH, CDR2 LQKENI. The CDR3 covers 14 residues.

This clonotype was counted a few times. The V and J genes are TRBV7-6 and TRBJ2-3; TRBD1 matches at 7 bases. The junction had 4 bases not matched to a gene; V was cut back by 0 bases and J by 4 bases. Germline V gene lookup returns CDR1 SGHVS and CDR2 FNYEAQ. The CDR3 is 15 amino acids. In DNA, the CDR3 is TGTGCCAGCAGCTTAGCACAGGGGTGGCCAGATACGCAGTATTTT. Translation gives CASSLAQGWPDTQYF.

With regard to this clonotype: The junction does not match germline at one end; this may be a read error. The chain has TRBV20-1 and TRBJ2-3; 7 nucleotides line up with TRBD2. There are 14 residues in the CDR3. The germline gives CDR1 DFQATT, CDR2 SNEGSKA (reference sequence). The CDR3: CSARPGGSTDTRYF. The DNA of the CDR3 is TGCAGTGCTAGACCGGGCGGGAGCACAGATACGCGGTATTTT.

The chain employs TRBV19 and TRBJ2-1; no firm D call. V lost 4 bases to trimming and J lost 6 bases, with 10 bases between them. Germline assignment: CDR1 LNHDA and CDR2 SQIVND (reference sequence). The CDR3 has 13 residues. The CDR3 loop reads CASSRPPTNEQFF. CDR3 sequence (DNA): TGTGCCAGTAGTAGGCCGCCGACCAATGAGCAGTTCTTC.

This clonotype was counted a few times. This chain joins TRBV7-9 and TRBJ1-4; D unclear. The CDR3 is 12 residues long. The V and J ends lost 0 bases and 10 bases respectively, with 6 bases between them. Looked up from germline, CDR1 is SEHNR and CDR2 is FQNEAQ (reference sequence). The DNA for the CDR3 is TGTGCCAGCAGCTTAGCCCCCCGAAAACTGTTTTTT. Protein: CASSLAPRKLFF.

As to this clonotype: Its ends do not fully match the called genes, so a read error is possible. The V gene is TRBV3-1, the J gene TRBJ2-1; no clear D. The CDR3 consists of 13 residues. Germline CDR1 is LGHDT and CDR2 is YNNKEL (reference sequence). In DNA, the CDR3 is TGTGCCAGCAGCCAAGGTTCCTCCAATGAGCAGTTCTTC. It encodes CASSQGSSNEQFF.

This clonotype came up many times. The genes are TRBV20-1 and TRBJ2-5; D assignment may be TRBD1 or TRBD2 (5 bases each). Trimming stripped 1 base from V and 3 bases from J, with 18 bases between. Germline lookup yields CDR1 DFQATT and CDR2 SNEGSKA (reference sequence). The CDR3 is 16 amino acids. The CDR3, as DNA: TGCAGTGCTAGAGTATGGGGCAGGGACCAAGAAGAGACCCAGTACTTC. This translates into CSARVWGRDQEETQYF.

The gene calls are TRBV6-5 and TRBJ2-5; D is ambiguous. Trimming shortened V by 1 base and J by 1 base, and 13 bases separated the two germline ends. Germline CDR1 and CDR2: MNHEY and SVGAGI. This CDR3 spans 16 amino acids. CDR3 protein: CASSYWSVSSQETQYF. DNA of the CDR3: TGTGCCAGCAGTTACTGGTCCGTGTCCAGCCAAGAGACCCAGTACTTC.